What follows describes a single TCR beta chain. Germline CDR1 reads LNHDA; CDR2 reads SQIVND (reference sequence). Trimming left V 1 base short and J 5 bases short, with 12 bases between. This CDR3 is built from 14 residues. This sample is part of a study of OX40 agonist ivuxolimab in advanced cancers. Study details: Patients undergoing dose escalation presented with hepatocellular carcinoma, melanoma, renal cell or head and neck cancer. With a range of roughly 23 to 85, age averaged approximately 54 years, and nearly 85% were male.

The repertoire was sequenced with immunoSEQ multiplex PCR; TCRdb's copy has only in-frame clones and lacks some. This sample carries 46,000 or so clones, 89% of them seen once, and the ten largest clones take approximately 12%. This chain joins TRBV19 and TRBJ2-7; D possibly corresponds to TRBD1 (5 bases). The sequence derives from an adult with an advanced solid tumor such as melanoma, head and neck, liver or kidney cancer. The specimen comprised CD4+ or CD8+ T cells sorted from blood, sampled in a trial of the OX40 agonist ivuxolimab. This CDR3 reads CASSIVGASHEQYF. The CDR3, as DNA: TGTGCCAGTAGTATAGTTGGGGCTTCCCACGAGCAGTACTTC. The full variable domain, rest sourced from reference TRBV19 and TRBJ2-7, is DGGITQSPKYLFRKEGQNVTLSCEQNLNHDAMYWYRQDPGQGLRLIYYSQIVNDFQKGDIAEGYSVSREKKESFPLTVTSAQKNPTAFYLCASSIVGASHEQYFGPGTRLTVT.